The 23 T cell receptor beta chains presented below share a single source sample, sequenced in a study of glioma-infiltrating T cells listed by TCRdb under 2016. Data came from an Illumina MiSeq. The iRepertoire nested amplicon-rescue multiplex PCR (arm-PCR) platform was used to amplify TCR alpha and beta CDR3 regions from RNA. TCRdb's own reprocessing of the public reads used fastp at Q25 and MiXCR and kept productive beta chains. One record per CDR3 amino acid sequence lists the most common genes and DNA. This sample lists under 200,000 distinct CDR3 sequences; under 55% were detected once. Of the sample, over 4% is held by the ten largest clones. The sample taken for sequencing was glioma tissue, nonneoplastic brain tissue, or PBMCs (not recorded which). The receptors derive from a human donor with low-grade glioma or glioblastoma, undergoing nonglioma brain surgery, or in good health (not recorded which).

This clonotype was seen ten or more times. V and J are TRBV20-1 and TRBJ2-3, with a tentative D call TRBD2 (6 bases). Trimming shortened V by 3 bases and J by 0 bases, and 13 bases separated the two germline ends. Germline CDR1 reads DFQATT; CDR2 reads SNEGSKA (reference sequence). CDR3 length: 15 amino acids. In DNA, the CDR3 is TGCAGTGCTAGGAGGATAGCGGCGAGCACAGATACGCAGTATTTT. Translated: CSARRIAASTDTQYF.

For this clonotype: One end of the junction varies from germline; a read error may be responsible. The chain uses TRBV20-1 and TRBJ2-3; no firm D call. Per germline, CDR1 DFQATT and CDR2 SNEGSKA (reference sequence). The CDR3 is 14 amino acids. The CDR3 sequence is CSAGSSTNTYTQYF. CDR3 nucleotide sequence: TGCAGTGCTGGAAGCTCTACAAACACATATACGCAGTATTTT.

As to this clonotype: This could be a read error, since a much larger clone is one nucleotide away. This chain joins TRBV20-1 and TRBJ2-7, with 11 positions matching TRBD2. CDR1 and CDR2 from the germline V gene are DFQATT and SNEGSKA (reference sequence). This CDR3 has 14 residues. The CDR3 nucleotides are TGCAGTTCTAGAAAGCCGGGACTAGCGGACGAGCAGTACTTC. It codes for CSSRKPGLADEQYF.

This clonotype has more than one count but fewer than ten. The V call is TRBV12-5, the J call TRBJ1-1; D is possibly TRBD1 (5 bases). The CDR3 has 13 amino acids. CDR1 is LGHNT, CDR2 FRNRAP, per germline. Trimming removed 0 bases at V and 5 bases at J, with 7 bases between. The CDR3 nucleotides are TGTGCTAGTGGTTTGGTACGGGGGACTGAAGCTTTCTTT. This sequence encodes CASGLVRGTEAFF.

The chain combines TRBV3-1 with TRBJ1-5; TRBD1 matches at 8 bases. The length of the CDR3 is 16 residues. V gave up 0 bases and J gave up 7 bases; unmatched junction bases: 8. Per the germline V gene, CDR1 is LGHDT and CDR2 is YNNKEL (reference sequence). The CDR3 protein is CASSQDPPTGGQPQHF. CDR3 nucleotide sequence: TGTGCCAGCAGCCAAGACCCCCCTACAGGGGGGCAGCCCCAGCATTTT. Using reference TRBV3-1 and TRBJ1-5 for the parts outside the CDR3, the full variable domain is DTAVSQTPKYLVTQMGNDKSIKCEQNLGHDTMYWYKQDSKKFLKIMFSYNNKELIINETVPNRFSPKSPDKAHLNLHINSLELGDSAVYFCASSQDPPTGGQPQHFGDGTRLSIL.

In this sample, this clonotype turned up many times. The V and J genes are TRBV15 and TRBJ1-4; no firm D call. Trimming left V 0 bases short and J 1 base short, with 9 bases between. Germline V gene data show CDR1 as LNHNV and CDR2 as YYDKDF (reference sequence). CDR3 size: 16 residues. The CDR3 coding sequence is TGTGCCACCAGCAGAGATCTCCGCAGAACTAATGAAAAACTGTTTTTT. Translated: CATSRDLRRTNEKLFF.

J is TRBJ1-6 and V is TRBV7-9; TRBD1 might be the D (6 bases). Per the germline V gene, CDR1 is SEHNR and CDR2 is FQNEAQ (reference sequence). Trimming removed 0 bases from V and 5 bases from J, with 8 bases in between. The CDR3 totals 15 residues. CDR3 bases: TGTGCCAGCAGCTTAGCGGGGGCCGATAATTCACCCCTCCACTTT. Its translation is CASSLAGADNSPLHF.

This clonotype was recorded once. The germline gene is not matched at one end of the junction; a read error may be the cause. V gene TRBV2 combines with J gene TRBJ2-1; TRBD2 is a possible D gene (6 bases). The J call is uncertain, as TRBJ2-7 better fits the DNA end. Germline V gene data show CDR1 as SNHLY and CDR2 as FYNNEI. This CDR3 comprises 12 residues. The CDR3 region is CASRGLSYGQYF. The CDR3 coding sequence is TGTGCCAGCAGGGGACTCTCTTACGGGCAGTACTTC.

As concerns this clonotype: This is likely a read error, given that the CDR3 carries no conserved phenylalanine or tryptophan at its end. The DNA is left out, because the CDR3 cannot be placed on it with certainty; the CDR3 is given as TCRdb lists it. The chain couples TRBV12-3 or TRBV12-4 to TRBJ1-1. 13 amino acids form the CDR3, both terminal residues included. CDR3 amino acids: CASSLAGTSEAFV.

This clonotype appeared a few times. V is TRBV19 and J is TRBJ2-2; 8 bases are shared with TRBD2. This CDR3 is 16 amino acids long. Germline assignment: CDR1 LNHDA and CDR2 SQIVND (reference sequence). The V and J ends lost 6 bases and 0 bases, in that order; junction bases with no gene match: 6. The CDR3 DNA reads TGTGCCAGTAGCCGGACTAGCCTTTCGAACACCGGGGAGCTGTTTTTT. The encoded protein is CASSRTSLSNTGELFF. Combining the CDR3 with reference TRBV19 and TRBJ2-2 gives the whole variable domain DGGITQSPKYLFRKEGQNVTLSCEQNLNHDAMYWYRQDPGQGLRLIYYSQIVNDFQKGDIAEGYSVSREKKESFPLTVTSAQKNPTAFYLCASSRTSLSNTGELFFGEGSRLTVL.

Ten or more counts support this clonotype. The chain links TRBV2 to TRBJ2-1, with 7 bases fitting TRBD1. Trimming took 5 bases from V and 7 from J; bases not matched to a gene: 8. CDR1 is SNHLY and CDR2 is FYNNEI in the germline V gene. The CDR3 spans 14 residues. CDR3 coding DNA: TGTGCCAGCAGTTTGGGGACAGCAAGGAATGAGCAGTTCTTC. Translation gives CASSLGTARNEQFF. Variable domain in full (rest from reference TRBV2 and TRBJ2-1): EPEVTQTPSHQVTQMGQEVILRCVPISNHLYFYWYRQILGQKVEFLVSFYNNEISEKSEIFDDQFSVERPDGSNFTLKIRSTKLEDSAMYFCASSLGTARNEQFFGPGTRLTVL.

This clonotype was detected ten times or more. The V and J genes are TRBV6-1 and TRBJ2-1, with D tentatively TRBD1 or TRBD2 (5 bases each). Per germline, CDR1 MNHNS and CDR2 SASEGT. The CDR3 is made up of 16 amino acids. V lost 6 bases, J lost 0 bases, and 15 bases lay in between. CDR3 sequence (DNA): TGTGCCAGCAGAGGGACCGCCGCAATCTCCTACAATGAGCAGTTCTTC. Encoded protein: CASRGTAAISYNEQFF.

This clonotype was counted at least ten times. This chain links TRBV10-3 with TRBJ1-3; D not resolved. The length of the CDR3 is 15 residues. Trimming pared 6 bases from V and 4 bases from J, leaving 16 bases between. The V gene's germline CDR1 is ENHRY and CDR2 SYGVKD. The CDR3 spells CAIRAVTRRGNTIYF. In DNA, the CDR3 is TGTGCCATCAGGGCTGTGACCCGCAGAGGAAACACCATATATTTT.

The chain couples TRBV7-2 to TRBJ2-1, with TRBD2 matching 12 bases. The V and J ends lost 3 bases and 1 base, in that order; junction bases with no gene match: 10. There are 19 residues in the CDR3. Germline V gene sequence: CDR1 SGHTA, CDR2 FQGNSA. CDR3 sequence: CASSFETSGSRRSYNEQFF. The CDR3 region has the DNA TGTGCCAGCAGCTTTGAGACTAGCGGGAGTAGGAGGTCCTACAATGAGCAGTTCTTC.

V and J are TRBV5-4 and TRBJ2-7; 11 bases fit TRBD2. CDR1 is SGHNT and CDR2 is YYREEE in the germline V gene (reference sequence). The CDR3 spans 16 residues. With 1 base clipped from V and 7 bases from J, the junction kept 10 bases outside the gene matches. CDR3 bases: TGTGCCAGCAGCTTGCCCCTAGCGGGAGGCGTGGATGAGCAGTACTTC. This encodes CASSLPLAGGVDEQYF.

This clonotype was seen many times. CDR3 sequence (DNA): TGCGCCAGCAGCACCGCATTGCCGGGAGCCACAGATACGCAGTATTTT. Residues: CASSTALPGATDTQYF. The chain carries TRBV5-1 and TRBJ2-3; perhaps TRBD2 as D (6 bases). V gave up 4 bases and J gave up 2 bases, with 17 bases separating them. Germline V gives CDR1 SGHRS, CDR2 YFSETQ. CDR3 length equals 16 residues.

This clonotype was counted at least ten times. The chain employs TRBV20-1 and TRBJ2-1; D gene ambiguous. The CDR3 is 14 residues long. Germline CDR1 is DFQATT and CDR2 is SNEGSKA (reference sequence). The germline V and J ends were trimmed by 4 bases and 4 bases, with 14 bases remaining between them. The CDR3 nucleotides read TGCAGTGCTATTAAAGCGCTGGGGTACAATGAGCAGTTCTTC. The encoded protein is CSAIKALGYNEQFF.

This clonotype was counted many times. One junction end does not reproduce the germline sequence, and a read error may be involved. J is TRBJ1-4 and V is TRBV20-1, with D perhaps TRBD1 (6 bases). CDR1 is DFQATT and CDR2 is SNEGSKA in the germline V gene (reference sequence). The CDR3 consists of 12 residues. CDR3 nucleotides: TGCAGTACTAGTTTACAGGGTGAAAAACTGTTTTTT. This encodes CSTSLQGEKLFF.

This clonotype occurred many times. The V gene is TRBV19, the J gene TRBJ2-3; no firm D call. This CDR3 has 12 amino acids. Trimming took 3 bases from V and 6 from J, leaving 7 bases between them. The germline gives CDR1 LNHDA, CDR2 SQIVND (reference sequence). The CDR3 spells CASSMYGDTQYF. The DNA of the CDR3 is TGTGCCAGTAGTATGTATGGGGATACGCAGTATTTT.

This clonotype has at least ten counts. The chain uses TRBV20-1 and TRBJ2-4, with D hard to call. The CDR3 is 13 residues long. Per the germline V gene, CDR1 is DFQATT and CDR2 is SNEGSKA (reference sequence). Trimming shortened V by 0 bases and J by 3 bases, and 6 bases separated the two germline ends. CDR3 in DNA: TGCAGTGCTAGAGATCCGGGCAAAAACATTCAGTACTTC. Protein sequence: CSARDPGKNIQYF.

This sequence joins TRBV29-1 and TRBJ2-1, with 11 bases that match TRBD2. Per the germline V gene, CDR1 is SQVTM and CDR2 is ANQGSEA. Germline trimming cut 4 bases from V and 7 bases from J; bases unmatched to any gene: 6. The CDR3 has 14 amino acids. CDR3 sequence reads: CSVGIAGGWNEQFF. For the CDR3, the DNA is TGCAGCGTTGGGATAGCGGGAGGGTGGAATGAGCAGTTCTTC.

This clonotype occurred many times. This sequence joins TRBV20-1 and TRBJ1-1; D unresolved. The CDR3 has 16 amino acids. The V gene's germline CDR1 is DFQATT and CDR2 SNEGSKA (reference sequence). Trimming left V 0 bases short and J 1 base short, with 15 bases between. CDR3: CSARDTAKGGNTEAFF. In DNA form, the CDR3 reads TGCAGTGCTAGAGATACAGCGAAAGGAGGGAACACTGAAGCTTTCTTT.

The rearrangement uses TRBV12-3 or TRBV12-4 and TRBJ2-3; a weak D match, TRBD2 (6 bases). This CDR3 is 14 amino acids long. Trimming stripped 3 bases from V and 2 bases from J, with 9 bases between. The CDR3 nucleotides read TGTGCCAGCAGTTTTGGGGGGTACACAGATACGCAGTATTTT. It translates to CASSFGGYTDTQYF.